The clone carrying this TCR beta chain came up many times. V lost 0 bases and J lost 0; bases outside the gene matches: 3. CDR1 and CDR2 from the germline V gene are LGHDT and YNNKEL (reference sequence). The CDR3 loop spans 16 amino acids. This entry is derived from a study of T cells in Graves' hyperthyroidism and ophthalmopathy. Template material for amplifying TCR beta CDR3 regions consisted of RNA transcripts. A first-round RT-PCR of the TCR CDR3 used the HTBI primer set. TCRdb re-analysed the multiplex PCR reads in MiXCR, keeping a single row per CDR3 protein. The data hold under 400,000 distinct CDR3 sequences, with 15% to 20% observed a single time.

The sequence was obtained from a woman between 50 and 59 years old with Graves' hyperthyroidism. The specimen was blood. The chain couples TRBV3-1 to TRBJ1-1; 8 positions agree with TRBD1. The CDR3 is CASSQDRTGMNTEAFF. The CDR3 nucleotides are TGTGCCAGCAGCCAAGATCGGACAGGGATGAACACTGAAGCTTTCTTT.